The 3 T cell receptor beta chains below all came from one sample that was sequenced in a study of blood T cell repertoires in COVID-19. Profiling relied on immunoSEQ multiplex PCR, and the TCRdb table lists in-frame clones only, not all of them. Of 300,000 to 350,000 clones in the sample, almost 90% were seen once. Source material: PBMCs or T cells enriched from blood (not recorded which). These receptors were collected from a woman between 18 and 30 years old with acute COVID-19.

The CDR3 loop is CASSLNSGRAYNEQFF. In DNA, the CDR3 is TGTGCCAGCAGCTTAAATAGCGGGAGGGCTTACAATGAGCAGTTCTTC. This sequence joins TRBV7-9 and TRBJ2-1, with 11 bases aligning to TRBD2. The length of the CDR3 is 16 residues. From germline, CDR1 is SEHNR and CDR2 FQNEAQ (reference sequence). Trimming took 2 bases from V and 4 from J; bases not matched to a gene: 4.

CDR3 bases: TGCGCCAGCAGCTTTTTTAGCGGGAGTCGGAACGAGCAGTACTTC. This translates into CASSFFSGSRNEQYF. This chain joins TRBV5-1 and TRBJ2-7; 9 nucleotides match TRBD2. Looked up from germline, CDR1 is SGHRS and CDR2 is YFSETQ. The length of the CDR3 is 15 residues. V gave up 2 bases and J gave up 5 bases; unmatched junction bases: 8.

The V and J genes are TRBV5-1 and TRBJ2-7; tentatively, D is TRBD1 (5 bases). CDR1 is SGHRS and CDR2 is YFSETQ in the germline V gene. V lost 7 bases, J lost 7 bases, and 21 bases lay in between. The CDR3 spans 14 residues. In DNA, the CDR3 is TGCGCCAGCGGGGAAAAGGGGCTCACTGGAGAGCAGTACTTC. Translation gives CASGEKGLTGEQYF.